This TCR beta chain is from a study of T-cell reconstitution after alpha-beta-depleted transplantation in children. This clonotype was counted ten times or more. V shed 7 bases and J shed 3 bases, with 21 bases lying between them. There are 17 residues in the CDR3. Germline V gene lookup returns CDR1 LGHDT and CDR2 YNNKEL (reference sequence). Researchers prepared the TCRbeta library using unique molecular identifiers, the study reports. TCRdb re-analysed the PCR reads in MiXCR, keeping a single row per CDR3 protein. Among about 400,000 distinct CDR3 sequences listed, roughly 13% were seen once. The sample was PBMCs, taken from the stem cell graft. The V call is TRBV3-1, the J call TRBJ2-2, with D possibly matching TRBD2 (6 bases). This receptor was identified in a human donor who donated a stem cell graft to a child with Fanconi anemia. This CDR3 reads CASNTDVPGEDTGELFF. Written as DNA, the CDR3 is TGTGCCAGCAATACAGATGTTCCGGGGGAGGACACCGGGGAGCTGTTTTTT.